Given below is one T cell receptor beta chain in context. What it recognizes is unknown. The data stem from a study of siplizumab effects on memory and regulatory T cells. General study points: The diversity of naive T cells seemed greater than that of memory cells, and their alloresponse contribution seemed major. About 75-95% of proliferating CD4+ or CD8+ clones had no assignable naive or memory phenotype. Solely a minor proportion of alloreactive clones could be assigned to unstimulated subsets.

The CDR3 runs to 15 residues. The V end was cut by 3 bases, the J end by 4 bases, with 18 bases between. CDR1 and CDR2 from the germline V gene are SQVTM and ANQGSEA. Roughly 100,000 TCR templates per sample were assayed. Sequencing used immunoSEQ multiplex PCR; TCRdb keeps in-frame clones, though not all of them. The sample consists of about 52,000 clones, 95% to 97% of them appearing once. The receptor's source is a human donor in good health. Input material: naive CD4+ T cells sorted from blood. V and J are TRBV29-1 and TRBJ1-1, with D perhaps TRBD1 (5 bases). CDR3 DNA: TGCAGCGTTGATTCCGCCCCAGGGAAGAGCACTGAAGCTTTCTTT. It is translated as CSVDSAPGKSTEAFF. Supplemented by reference TRBV29-1 and TRBJ1-1, the full variable domain reads SAVISQKPSRDICQRGTSLTIQCQVDSQVTMMFWYRQQPGQSLTLIATANQGSEATYESGFVIDKFPISRPNLTFSTLTVSNMSPEDSSIYLCSVDSAPGKSTEAFFGQGTRLTVV.